Following are 4 T cell receptor beta chains from one sample sequenced in a study of blood T cells in healthy people across ages. Primers used in a second PCR of roughly 6 to 11 cycles were a sample-barcoded 5' primer and a J-beta primer mix. TCRdb analysed the 5' RACE reads with MiXCR anew, one entry per CDR3 protein. The table has 1.8 million or so distinct CDR3 sequences, more than 35% seen once. Input material: blood. The source is a human donor in good health.

The chain uses TRBV20-1 and TRBJ2-7; 7 bases agree with TRBD1. This CDR3 is built from 13 residues. V was pared by 4 bases and J by 3 bases, with 6 bases of the junction left unmatched. The germline V gene has CDR1 DFQATT and CDR2 SNEGSKA (reference sequence). The CDR3 is CSAMGDSYYEQYF. For the CDR3, the DNA is TGCAGTGCTATGGGGGACAGCTACTACGAGCAGTACTTC.

The V call is TRBV10-3, the J call TRBJ1-2; 7 positions agree with TRBD1. From germline, CDR1 is ENHRY and CDR2 SYGVKD. This CDR3 has 14 amino acids. V gave up 10 bases and J gave up 0 bases; unmatched junction bases: 8. The CDR3 protein is CATKDRTTNYGYTF. In nucleotides, the CDR3 is TGTGCCACCAAGGACAGGACGACTAACTATGGCTACACCTTC.

This clonotype has more than one count but fewer than ten. V is TRBV4-1 and J is TRBJ2-1, with 8 bases lining up with TRBD1. Per the germline V gene, CDR1 is MGHRA and CDR2 is YSYEKL. J gave up 8 bases and V 4 bases, and 10 bases lay outside the gene matches. CDR3 size: 15 residues. CDR3 nucleotides: TGCGCCAGCAGCCCCACTGGGACAGGAATCGATGAGCAGTTCTTC. Residues: CASSPTGTGIDEQFF.

The genes are TRBV7-2 and TRBJ2-4, with 9 positions matching TRBD2. Germline CDR1 SGHTA, CDR2 FQGNSA. This CDR3 spans 18 amino acids. V dropped 5 bases and J dropped 2; count of bases not matched to a gene: 13. CDR3 in amino acids: CASSRASISGGPKNIQYF. CDR3 nucleotides: TGTGCCAGCAGCCGAGCAAGCATAAGCGGGGGGCCCAAAAACATTCAGTACTTC.